Shown below are 27 T cell receptor beta chains from a single sample sequenced in a study of beta chain features in type 1 diabetes. Expressed TCRB transcripts were sequenced because the isolated RNA had all been reverse transcribed beforehand. Data came from immunoSEQ multiplex PCR; TCRdb stores just in-frame clones and leaves some out. The sample contains under 70,000 clones, approximately 60% of which appear only once. Whole-study findings and limits: TCRB CDR3 length was moderately but significantly reduced in all four CD4+ subsets of Type 1 diabetes patients.

Antigen specificity for these receptors is unknown. Material for sequencing was stem cell memory CD4+ T cells from blood. The receptors come from a woman aged 25 to 45 with type 1 diabetes.

This clone was counted only a few times. The chain employs TRBV4-1 and TRBJ2-5; possible D gene TRBD2, 5 bases. The CDR3 contains 17 residues. The V end lost 0 bases, the J end lost 3 bases, and 17 bases lay between the germline ends. CDR1 and CDR2 from the germline V gene are MGHRA and YSYEKL. In DNA form, the CDR3 reads TGCGCCAGCAGCCAAGAAGGAGGTCGAAACCAGGAAGAGACCCAGTACTTC. This codes for CASSQEGGRNQEETQYF.

V and J are TRBV5-1 and TRBJ1-4; the match to TRBD1 covers 10 bases. The V gene end was trimmed by 5 bases and the J gene end by 8 bases; junction bases not matched to a gene: 9. This CDR3 spans 15 amino acids. The germline V gene encodes CDR1 SGHRS and CDR2 YFSETQ. Written as DNA, the CDR3 is TGCGCCAGCAGAATCGACAGGGGGCCTGGGGAAAAACTGTTTTTT. Translated: CASRIDRGPGEKLFF.

This clone was seen only a few times. This chain links TRBV9 with TRBJ2-6, with D possibly TRBD2 on 5 matching bases. Germline CDR1 SGDLS, CDR2 YYNGEE. Trimming took 0 bases from V and 1 from J, leaving 5 bases between them. The CDR3 runs to 15 residues. CDR3 region: CASSVGGSGANVLTF. The CDR3 coding sequence is TGTGCCAGCAGCGTAGGAGGGTCTGGGGCCAACGTCCTGACTTTC.

CDR3 sequence (DNA): TGTGCCAGCAGCTCTCAGTTGATGTCCGAGACCCAGTACTTC. It codes for CASSSQLMSETQYF. The chain employs TRBV5-6 and TRBJ2-5; D unclear. Germline-derived CDR1 and CDR2 are SGHDT and YYEEEE. Trimming took 3 bases from V and 5 from J, leaving 14 bases between them. This CDR3 spans 14 amino acids.

The gene calls are TRBV4-1 and TRBJ2-7; 10 bases match TRBD1. Per germline, CDR1 MGHRA and CDR2 YSYEKL. Unmatched junction bases numbered 16, after V lost 4 bases and J lost 1 base. CDR3 size: 19 residues. CDR3 region: CASSLKPGQGHPVSYEQYF. CDR3 nucleotides: TGCGCCAGCAGCCTAAAACCGGGACAGGGGCATCCCGTTTCCTACGAGCAGTACTTC.

The chain links TRBV6-5 to TRBJ2-3; a weak D match, TRBD2 (6 bases). CDR1 and CDR2 from the germline V gene are MNHEY and SVGAGI. Trimming shortened V by 4 bases and J by 5 bases, and 16 bases separated the two germline ends. The CDR3 totals 15 residues. CDR3 bases: TGTGCCAGCAGTTCCGTCCCGGGACTCGGAGATACGCAGTATTTT. The encoded protein is CASSSVPGLGDTQYF.

The chain is built from TRBV19 and TRBJ2-3; D is ambiguous. The CDR3 totals 13 residues. V lost 8 bases to trimming and J lost 4 bases, with 13 bases between them. The germline CDR1 and CDR2 sequences are LNHDA and SQIVND (reference sequence). This CDR3 is CASGGTGSDTQYF. The CDR3 DNA is TGTGCCAGTGGCGGCACTGGCTCAGATACGCAGTATTTT. The entire variable domain, with the rest obtained from reference TRBV19 and TRBJ2-3, is as follows: DGGITQSPKYLFRKEGQNVTLSCEQNLNHDAMYWYRQDPGQGLRLIYYSQIVNDFQKGDIAEGYSVSREKKESFPLTVTSAQKNPTAFYLCASGGTGSDTQYFGPGTRLTVL.

The table lists this clone with a count of one. J is TRBJ1-1 and V is TRBV7-3; possible D gene TRBD1, 6 bases. This CDR3 is built from 13 residues. Trimming cost V 5 bases and J 3 bases, with 10 bases left between them. The germline V gene encodes CDR1 SGHTA and CDR2 FQGTGA. Written as DNA, the CDR3 is TGTGCCAGCAGCGGTAACAGGGACACTGAAGCTTTCTTT. This encodes CASSGNRDTEAFF. Variable domain in full (rest from reference TRBV7-3 and TRBJ1-1): GAGVSQTPSNKVTEKGKYVELRCDPISGHTALYWYRQSLGQGPEFLIYFQGTGAADDSGLPNDRFFAVRPEGSVSTLKIQRTERGDSAVYLCASSGNRDTEAFFGQGTRLTVV.

This clone was detected only a few times. The chain is built from TRBV4-1 and TRBJ1-2; no firm D call. Trimming cost V 4 bases and J 13 bases, with 19 bases left between them. Germline CDR1 is MGHRA and CDR2 is YSYEKL. This CDR3 has 13 amino acids. CDR3 sequence: CASSRILTAVSTF. DNA of the CDR3: TGCGCCAGCAGCCGGATCCTCACGGCGGTCTCCACCTTC.

The V gene is TRBV27, the J gene TRBJ1-1; 7 nucleotides match TRBD1. The junction had 11 bases not matched to a gene; V was cut back by 8 bases and J by 5 bases. CDR3 length equals 14 residues. Germline CDR1 MNHEY, CDR2 SMNVEV (reference sequence). CDR3 loop: CASQADRRRTEAFF. The CDR3 bases are TGTGCCAGCCAGGCGGACAGGCGGCGGACTGAAGCTTTCTTT.

The chain recombines TRBV7-8 with TRBJ1-1; 7 bases are a match to TRBD1. V lost 0 bases to trimming and J lost 1 base; unmatched junction nucleotides: 8. Germline CDR1 reads SGHVS; CDR2 reads FQNEAQ. The CDR3 runs 17 residues. The CDR3 nucleotides read TGTGCCAGCAGCTTAGCCTTTATAGGGGGCGGGAACACTGAAGCTTTCTTT. It specifies CASSLAFIGGGNTEAFF.

On this clone: Sequence at one end of the junction differs from germline and may be a read error. V gene TRBV7-7 combines with J gene TRBJ2-1, with 8 bases fitting TRBD2. Germline CDR1 reads SSHAT; CDR2 reads FNYEAQ (reference sequence). This CDR3 has 15 residues. The DNA of the CDR3 is TGTGCTAGCAGCCGGGGGGGGAGCTCCTACAATGAGCAGTTCTTC. This gives the protein CASSRGGSSYNEQFF.

This chain connects TRBV18 to TRBJ2-1; 12 bases are a match to TRBD2. Looked up from germline, CDR1 is KGHSH and CDR2 is LQKENI. With 4 bases clipped from V and 0 bases from J, the junction kept 10 bases outside the gene matches. This CDR3 has 19 residues. This CDR3 reads CASSRSGTSGSTSYNEQFF. The CDR3 DNA reads TGTGCCAGCTCACGGTCCGGGACTAGCGGGTCAACCTCCTACAATGAGCAGTTCTTC.

The rearrangement links TRBV2 to TRBJ2-2, with D maybe TRBD1 (5 bases). Trimming removed 6 bases from V and 5 bases from J, with 7 bases in between. Looked up from germline, CDR1 is SNHLY and CDR2 is FYNNEI. CDR3 length: 12 amino acids. The CDR3 DNA follows: TGTGCCAGCAGAAGGGGAACCGGGGAGCTGTTTTTT. This codes for CASRRGTGELFF.

The rearrangement links TRBV4-1 to TRBJ2-7, with D perhaps matching TRBD2 (6 bases). V was cut by 4 bases and J by 4 bases, with 14 bases left in between. The CDR3 contains 14 residues. Germline V lookup: CDR1 MGHRA, CDR2 YSYEKL. CDR3 bases: TGCGCCAGCAGCCGTTTAGCGGTCGGGTACGAGCAGTACTTC. This encodes CASSRLAVGYEQYF.

This clone was seen a handful of times. The J gene is TRBJ1-1, the V gene TRBV10-3, with a weak D call TRBD1 (5 bases). The CDR3 spans 14 residues. V shed 6 bases and J shed 4 bases, with 15 bases lying between them. CDR1 and CDR2 (germline): ENHRY, SYGVKD. The CDR3 sequence: CAISPAGPGTEAFF. CDR3 sequence (DNA): TGTGCCATCAGCCCCGCGGGACCGGGCACTGAAGCTTTCTTT.

This clone has only a few counts. V usage is TRBV10-3 and J usage is TRBJ1-4, with D perhaps TRBD1 (5 bases). The CDR3 loop spans 17 amino acids. Germline CDR1 ENHRY, CDR2 SYGVKD. V dropped 2 bases and J dropped 5 bases, with 18 bases sitting between them. CDR3 residues: CAISERQGSGVNEKLFF. The CDR3 DNA sequence: TGTGCCATCAGTGAGAGGCAGGGTTCGGGTGTCAATGAAAAACTGTTTTTT.

The sample holds one count of this clone. Additional DNA sequences in this sample encode the identical CDR3. CDR3 amino acids: CASSVARGRADTQYF. CDR3 bases: TGTGCCAGCAGCGTAGCGAGAGGACGGGCTGATACGCAGTATTTT. V and J are TRBV6-5 and TRBJ2-3; possibly TRBD2 for D (5 bases). This CDR3 has 15 amino acids. Germline CDR1 reads MNHEY; CDR2 reads SVGAGI. The V gene lost 6 bases and the J gene lost 6 bases, with 19 bases spanning the gap.

The rearrangement joins TRBV7-8 to TRBJ1-2; D is possibly TRBD1 (5 bases). The germline V gene has CDR1 SGHVS and CDR2 FQNEAQ. There are 14 residues in the CDR3. Trimming pared 1 base from V and 7 bases from J, leaving 13 bases between. The CDR3 reads CASSLVRGGGGYTF. DNA of the CDR3: TGTGCCAGCAGCTTAGTAAGGGGTGGCGGTGGCTACACCTTC.

The chain couples TRBV30 to TRBJ2-3; 7 bases map to TRBD1. V gave up 1 base and J gave up 7 bases; unmatched junction bases: 8. The CDR3 is 14 residues long. CDR1 is GTSNPN, CDR2 SVGIG, per germline (reference sequence). CDR3 sequence (DNA): TGTGCCTGGAGTGGACAGGGCGTGGGAAATACGCAGTATTTT. As protein: CAWSGQGVGNTQYF.

The V gene is TRBV5-1, the J gene TRBJ2-7; D is possibly TRBD1 (5 bases). CDR3 length: 15 amino acids. CDR1 and CDR2 from the germline V gene are SGHRS and YFSETQ. V was cut by 0 bases and J by 2 bases, with 12 bases left in between. The CDR3 bases are TGCGCCAGCAGCTTGGCTAACCAGGGAACCTACGAGCAGTACTTC. This encodes CASSLANQGTYEQYF.

The sample holds a few counts of this clone. The chain employs TRBV14 and TRBJ2-1; the match to TRBD1 covers 7 bases. The V segment lost 4 bases and the J segment 12 bases; nucleotides outside the gene matches: 3. Germline V gene lookup returns CDR1 SGHDN and CDR2 FVKESK. This CDR3 is built from 11 residues. The CDR3 sequence is CASSLQGMQFF. In DNA form, the CDR3 reads TGTGCCAGCAGCCTACAGGGGATGCAGTTCTTC.

This clone was recorded only once. The V gene is TRBV10-3, the J gene TRBJ2-5; 8 bases align to TRBD2. Unmatched junction bases numbered 3, after V lost 2 bases and J lost 1 base. CDR1 is ENHRY and CDR2 is SYGVKD in the germline V gene. The CDR3 length is 15 residues. Here the CDR3 reads CAISEASGRQETQYF. CDR3 coding DNA: TGTGCCATCAGTGAGGCTAGCGGGCGCCAAGAGACCCAGTACTTC.

The chain is built from TRBV5-1 and TRBJ2-1; 9 nucleotides agree with TRBD1. Germline lookup yields CDR1 SGHRS and CDR2 YFSETQ. The CDR3 loop spans 14 amino acids. Unmatched junction bases numbered 5, after V lost 2 bases and J lost 8 bases. The CDR3 protein is CASSLGTGLYEQFF. The CDR3 DNA sequence: TGCGCCAGCAGCTTAGGGACAGGGTTATATGAGCAGTTCTTC. Full variable domain (rest looked up from reference TRBV5-1 and TRBJ2-1): KAGVTQTPRYLIKTRGQQVTLSCSPISGHRSVSWYQQTPGQGLQFLFEYFSETQRNKGNFPGRFSGRQFSNSRSEMNVSTLELGDSALYLCASSLGTGLYEQFFGPGTRLTVL.

The chain links TRBV6-5 to TRBJ2-7; possibly TRBD1 for D (6 bases). V lost 4 bases and J 3 bases, leaving 16 bases between the germline ends. Germline V gene sequence: CDR1 MNHEY, CDR2 SVGAGI. This CDR3 region has 15 residues. The CDR3 sequence is CASSSVPGQYYEQYF. CDR3 coding DNA: TGTGCCAGCAGTTCAGTCCCCGGACAGTACTACGAGCAGTACTTC.

This clone was seen a handful of times. The chain recombines TRBV7-3 with TRBJ2-1; TRBD2 matches 8 bases. Trimming cost V 5 bases and J 8 bases; bases outside gene matches: 11. Germline values: CDR1 SGHTA, CDR2 FQGTGA. This CDR3 contains 15 residues. The CDR3, as DNA: TGTGCCAGCAGCCAAAGCGGGAGTTTGTTAGATGAGCAGTTCTTC. Its translation: CASSQSGSLLDEQFF.

This clone has more than one count but fewer than ten. The chain is built from TRBV28 and TRBJ2-7; 8 nucleotides line up with TRBD2. The V and J ends lost 8 bases and 3 bases, in that order; junction bases with no gene match: 9. Germline lookup yields CDR1 MDHEN and CDR2 SYDVKM. The CDR3 is made up of 14 amino acids. The CDR3 nucleotides read TGTGCCAGCGGCTCCGCAGCGGGAGTCTACGAGCAGTACTTC. It translates to CASGSAAGVYEQYF. The entire variable domain, with the rest obtained from reference TRBV28 and TRBJ2-7, is as follows: DVKVTQSSRYLVKRTGEKVFLECVQDMDHENMFWYRQDPGLGLRLIYFSYDVKMKEKGDIPEGYSVSREKKERFSLILESASTNQTSMYLCASGSAAGVYEQYFGPGTRLTVT.